This TCR beta chain was identified during a study of T cells in localized non-small cell lung cancer. Broader study findings: In uninvolved adjacent lung, T cell clonality reached its highest value, exceeding tumor. Across samples, adjacent lung featured a median roughly 60 of the top 100 tumor clones. Among blood samples, higher T cell density accompanied longer overall survival.

Comment on this clone: No antigen is known for it.

TCRdb's table, derived via immunoSEQ multiplex PCR, lists solely in-frame clones and lacks some. The table includes 20,000 to 25,000 clones, 75% to 90% detected once. Germline assignment: CDR1 SGDLS and CDR2 YYNGEE. The CDR3 extends over 16 amino acids. V was trimmed by 2 bases and J by 5 bases, leaving 19 bases between them. Source: peripheral blood, taken before any cancer treatment. This sequence was found in a female donor over 55 with stage I lung adenocarcinoma. The chain employs TRBV9 and TRBJ2-5; possible D gene TRBD1, 5 bases. The CDR3 loop is CASSVSGVAGRETQYF. DNA for the CDR3: TGTGCCAGCAGCGTTTCTGGGGTGGCAGGGCGTGAGACCCAGTACTTC.